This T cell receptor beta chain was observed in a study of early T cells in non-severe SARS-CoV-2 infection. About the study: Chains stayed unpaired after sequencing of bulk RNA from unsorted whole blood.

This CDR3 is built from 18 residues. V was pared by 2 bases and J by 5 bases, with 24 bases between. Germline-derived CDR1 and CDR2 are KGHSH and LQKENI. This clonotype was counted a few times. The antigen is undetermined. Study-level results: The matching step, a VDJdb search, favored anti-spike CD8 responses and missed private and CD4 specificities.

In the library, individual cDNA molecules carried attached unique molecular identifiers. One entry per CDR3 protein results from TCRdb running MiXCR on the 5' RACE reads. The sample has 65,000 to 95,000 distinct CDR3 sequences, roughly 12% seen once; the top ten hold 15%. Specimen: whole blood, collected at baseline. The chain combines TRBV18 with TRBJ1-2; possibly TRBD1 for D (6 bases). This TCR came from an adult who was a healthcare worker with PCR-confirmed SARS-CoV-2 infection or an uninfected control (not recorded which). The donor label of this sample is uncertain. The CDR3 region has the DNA TGTGCCAGCTCACCAAGGAGGGTTCGGGACACCTTTCGGTATGGCTACACCTTC. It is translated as CASSPRRVRDTFRYGYTF.